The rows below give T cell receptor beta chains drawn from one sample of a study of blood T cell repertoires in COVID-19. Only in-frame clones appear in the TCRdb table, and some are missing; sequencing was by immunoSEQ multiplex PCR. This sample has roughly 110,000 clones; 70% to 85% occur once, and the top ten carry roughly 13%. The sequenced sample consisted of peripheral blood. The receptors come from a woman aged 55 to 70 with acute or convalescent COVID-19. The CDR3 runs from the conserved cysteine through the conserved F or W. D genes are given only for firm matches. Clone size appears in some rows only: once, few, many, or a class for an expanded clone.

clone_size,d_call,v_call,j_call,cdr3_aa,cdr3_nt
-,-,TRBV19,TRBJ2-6,CATHQSGANVLTF,TGTGCCACACACCAATCTGGGGCCAACGTCCTGACTTTC
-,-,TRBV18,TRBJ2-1,CASSPRFVSNGYNEQFF,TGTGCCAGCTCACCACGGTTCGTCTCCAACGGGTACAATGAGCAGTTCTTC
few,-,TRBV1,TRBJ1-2,CTSSQPSLF,TGCACCAGCAGCCAACCCTCTCTCTTC
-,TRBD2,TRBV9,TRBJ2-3,CASSVTVSVAGGSTDTQYF,TGTGCCAGCAGCGTAACCGTCTCGGTGGCGGGAGGGAGCACAGATACGCAGTATTTT
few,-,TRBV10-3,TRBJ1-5,CAIRDNNQPQHF,TGTGCCATCCGGGACAACAATCAGCCCCAGCATTTT
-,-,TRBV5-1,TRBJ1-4,CASSWGSGGTNEKLFF,TGCGCCAGCAGCTGGGGCTCCGGGGGGACTAATGAAAAACTGTTTTTT
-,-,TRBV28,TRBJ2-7,CASSLHPPDKETYF,TGTGCCAGCAGTTTACACCCCCCGGACAAAGAGACGTACTTC
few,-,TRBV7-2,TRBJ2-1,CASSPTRDEQFF,TGTGCCAGCAGCCCGACTAGAGATGAGCAGTTCTTC
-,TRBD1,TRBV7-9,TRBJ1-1,CASSQTGPMNTEAFF,TGTGCCAGCAGCCAGACAGGGCCTATGAACACTGAAGCTTTCTTT
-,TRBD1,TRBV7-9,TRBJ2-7,CASSEDRGSGGATWEQYF,TGTGCCAGCAGCGAGGACAGGGGATCCGGCGGCGCCACTTGGGAGCAGTACTTC
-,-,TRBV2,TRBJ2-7,CASKRGFSYEQYF,TGTGCCAGCAAACGGGGGTTCTCCTACGAGCAGTACTTC
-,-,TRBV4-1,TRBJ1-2,CASSQDGGGYGYTF,TGCGCCAGCAGCCAAGATGGGGGAGGCTATGGCTACACCTTC
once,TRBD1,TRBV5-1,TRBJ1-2,CASSTGTDPNYGYTF,TGCGCCAGCAGCACCGGGACAGACCCTAACTATGGCTACACCTTC
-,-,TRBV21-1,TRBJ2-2,CASSKAPGVRTSIAPTGELFF,TGTGCCAGCAGCAAAGCGCCAGGGGTTCGGACCTCGATCGCGCCGACCGGGGAGCTGTTTTTT
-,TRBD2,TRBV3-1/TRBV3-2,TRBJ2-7,CASSPASGRREQYF,TGTGCCAGCAGCCCGGCTAGCGGGAGGCGAGAGCAGTACTTC
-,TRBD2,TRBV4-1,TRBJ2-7,CASSQEEGLYYEQYF,TGCGCCAGCAGCCAAGAAGAGGGACTATACTACGAGCAGTACTTC
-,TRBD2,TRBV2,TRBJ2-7,CASSERSGGDYEQYF,TGTGCCAGCAGTGAACGCAGCGGGGGGGACTACGAGCAGTACTTC
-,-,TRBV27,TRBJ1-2,CASSSRSGGYYGYTF,TGTGCCAGCAGTTCCCGATCGGGGGGGTACTATGGCTACACCTTC
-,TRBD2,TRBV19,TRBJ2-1,CASSIEGGAGVPQREQFF,TGTGCCAGTAGTATAGAGGGCGGCGCGGGAGTGCCCCAAAGGGAGCAGTTCTTC
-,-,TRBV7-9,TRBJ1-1,CASSYLANTEAFF,TGTGCCAGCAGCTACTTAGCGAACACTGAAGCTTTCTTT
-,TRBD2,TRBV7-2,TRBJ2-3,CASSLAAGGTDTQYF,TGTGCCAGCAGCTTAGCAGCGGGGGGTACAGATACGCAGTATTTT
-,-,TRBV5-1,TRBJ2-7,CASSPRTTQEQYF,TGCGCCAGCAGCCCCAGGACTACCCAGGAGCAGTACTTC
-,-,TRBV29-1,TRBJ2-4,CSVEESHLIQYF,TGCAGCGTTGAAGAAAGCCATCTCATTCAGTACTTC
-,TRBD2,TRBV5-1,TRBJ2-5,CASSLVALAGEETQYF,TGCGCCAGCAGCTTGGTCGCACTAGCGGGGGAGGAGACCCAGTACTTC
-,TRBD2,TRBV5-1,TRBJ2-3,CASSLENGRAIDTQYF,TGCGCCAGCAGCTTGGAGAACGGGAGGGCCATAGATACGCAGTATTTT
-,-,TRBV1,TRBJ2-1,CTSSQGTSGGRSYNEQFF,TGCACCAGCAGCCAGGGGACTAGCGGGGGCCGCTCCTACAATGAGCAGTTCTTC
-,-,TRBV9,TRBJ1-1,CASSPTRGGAPNTEAFF,TGTGCCAGCAGCCCGACTCGGGGGGGGGCGCCCAACACTGAAGCTTTCTTT
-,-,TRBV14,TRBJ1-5,CASSPTVSGPQHF,TGTGCCAGCTCCCCTACGGTCTCTGGGCCCCAGCATTTT
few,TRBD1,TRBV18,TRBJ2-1,CASSSGQGFNNEQFF,TGTGCCAGCTCCTCGGGACAGGGTTTCAACAATGAGCAGTTCTTC
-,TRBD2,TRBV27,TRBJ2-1,CASSTSSGSAYNEQFF,TGTGCCAGCAGTACTTCTAGCGGGAGTGCCTACAATGAGCAGTTCTTC
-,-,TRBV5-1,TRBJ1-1,CASRFGQGSHTEAFF,TGCGCCAGCAGATTTGGTCAGGGGTCACACACTGAAGCTTTCTTT
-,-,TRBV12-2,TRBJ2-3,CASRLTRDLMGSGALAPSTDTQYF,TGTGCAAGTCGCTTAACCCGAGACCTCATGGGGTCAGGGGCTCTGGCTCCTAGCACAGATACGCAGTATTTT
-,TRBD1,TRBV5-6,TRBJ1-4,CASSYRGRADWAMF,TGTGCCAGCAGTTACAGGGGGCGCGCGGATTGGGCTATGTTT
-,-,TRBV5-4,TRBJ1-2,CASLDRGGIPYGYTF,TGTGCCAGCCTCGATAGAGGGGGTATCCCCTATGGCTACACCTTC
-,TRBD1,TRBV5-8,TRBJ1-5,CASSGIGQGYQPQHF,TGTGCCAGCAGCGGGATCGGACAGGGGTATCAGCCCCAGCATTTT
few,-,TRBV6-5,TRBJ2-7,CASSPRGNLGEQYF,TGTGCCAGCAGTCCCAGGGGAAATCTTGGCGAGCAGTACTTC
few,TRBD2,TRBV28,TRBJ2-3,CASISPAGRTDTQYF,TGTGCCAGCATATCCCCAGCGGGAAGGACAGATACGCAGTATTTT
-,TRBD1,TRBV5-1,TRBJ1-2,CASSLGGQASYGYTF,TGCGCCAGCAGCTTGGGTGGACAGGCAAGCTATGGCTACACCTTC
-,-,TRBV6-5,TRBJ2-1,CASSYPGGRKDEQFF,TGTGCCAGCAGCTACCCCGGGGGGCGAAAGGATGAGCAGTTCTTC
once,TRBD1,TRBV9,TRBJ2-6,CASSKGGGSGANVLTF,TGTGCCAGCAGCAAAGGGGGCGGCTCTGGGGCCAACGTCCTGACTTTC
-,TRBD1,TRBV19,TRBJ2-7,CASSMGTGLDEQYF,TGTGCCAGTAGTATGGGGACAGGGCTCGACGAGCAGTACTTC
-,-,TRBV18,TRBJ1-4,CASSPSGTNEKLFF,TGTGCCAGCTCACCTTCGGGAACTAATGAAAAACTGTTTTTT
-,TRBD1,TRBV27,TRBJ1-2,CASRGTGGANYGYTF,TGTGCCAGCAGGGGGACAGGAGGGGCTAACTATGGCTACACCTTC
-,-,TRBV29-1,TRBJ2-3,CSVVTGEGTDTQYF,TGCAGCGTTGTTACAGGGGAGGGCACAGATACGCAGTATTTT
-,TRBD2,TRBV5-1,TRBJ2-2,CASSLSMRTSGTGELFF,TGCGCCAGCAGCTTGAGCATGCGGACTAGCGGTACCGGGGAGCTGTTTTTT
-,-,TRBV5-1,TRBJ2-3,CASSLGPAGSTDTQYF,TGCGCCAGCAGCTTGGGCCCTGCGGGGTCCACAGATACGCAGTATTTT
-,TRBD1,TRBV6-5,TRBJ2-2,CASSYGTGITGELFF,TGTGCCAGCAGTTACGGGACAGGGATCACCGGGGAGCTGTTTTTT
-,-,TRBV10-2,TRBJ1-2,CASSESGGGSNYGYTF,TGCGCCAGCAGTGAGTCGGGGGGGGGTTCCAACTATGGCTACACCTTC
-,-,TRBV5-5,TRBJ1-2,CASSPGPANYGYTF,TGTGCCAGCAGCCCAGGGCCTGCTAACTATGGCTACACCTTC
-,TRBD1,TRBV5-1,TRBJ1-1,CASSPGGTANTEAFF,TGCGCCAGCAGCCCTGGGGGGACAGCGAACACTGAAGCTTTCTTT
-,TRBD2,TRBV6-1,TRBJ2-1,CASSGLLAGSYNEQFF,TGTGCCAGCAGTGGACTATTAGCGGGGAGCTACAATGAGCAGTTCTTC
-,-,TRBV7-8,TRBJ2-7,CASSLVHRASYEQYF,TGTGCCAGCAGCTTAGTGCACAGAGCCTCCTACGAGCAGTACTTC
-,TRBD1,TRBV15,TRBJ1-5,CATSGWDQGGLFQPQHF,TGTGCCACCAGCGGGTGGGACCAGGGGGGATTGTTTCAGCCCCAGCATTTT